The 32 T cell receptor beta chains in this list originate from one sample, sequenced in a study of cytomegalovirus exposure and HLA in healthy donors. The PCR had 60 Vbeta and 13 Jbeta primers. Method: immunoSEQ multiplex PCR; TCRdb's copy keeps in-frame clones and lacks some. The table records about 200,000 clones, 82% of them present only once. Sequencing used PBMCs. These receptors came from a woman in her forties or fifties in good health and CMV-seropositive.

The chain carries TRBV10-3 and TRBJ1-5; no clear D. Between the trimmed V and J ends, which lost 3 bases and 6 bases, there was a span of 9 bases. Germline CDR1 reads ENHRY; CDR2 reads SYGVKD. The CDR3 totals 13 residues. CDR3 amino acids: CAISDLGSQPQHF. CDR3 coding DNA: TGTGCCATCAGTGACTTGGGGAGTCAGCCCCAGCATTTT.

The chain couples TRBV6-1 to TRBJ1-6; D is unresolved. Germline V gives CDR1 MNHNS, CDR2 SASEGT. Trimming removed 6 bases from V and 7 bases from J, with 13 bases in between. This CDR3 has 14 residues. The CDR3 is CASSPSGRNSPLHF. The CDR3 bases are TGTGCCAGCAGCCCCAGTGGCAGAAATTCACCCCTCCACTTT.

This rearrangement joins TRBV7-9 to TRBJ2-2; D remains ambiguous. The germline V and J ends were trimmed by 3 bases and 6 bases, with 5 bases remaining between them. Germline CDR1 SEHNR, CDR2 FQNEAQ (reference sequence). This CDR3 is 12 amino acids long. The CDR3 loop is CASSFGPGELFF. The CDR3 bases are TGTGCCAGCAGCTTCGGTCCCGGGGAGCTGTTTTTT.

V usage is TRBV15 and J usage is TRBJ1-4; D perhaps matches TRBD1 (6 bases). Deletions cut 1 base from V and 7 bases from J, with 10 bases between. Germline CDR1 and CDR2: LNHNV and YYDKDF (reference sequence). This CDR3 region has 14 residues. DNA for the CDR3: TGTGCCACCAGCAGAGCCAGGGGCGGTGAAAAACTGTTTTTT. This codes for CATSRARGGEKLFF.

The chain employs TRBV5-1 and TRBJ2-7; 7 bases fit TRBD2. Per germline, CDR1 SGHRS and CDR2 YFSETQ. J gave up 4 bases and V 4 bases, and 5 bases lay outside the gene matches. The CDR3 contains 13 residues. CDR3 sequence reads: CASSPAGGYEQYF. CDR3 coding DNA: TGCGCCAGCAGCCCCGCCGGGGGGTACGAGCAGTACTTC.

The chain recombines TRBV6-5 with TRBJ1-1; 8 positions agree with TRBD1. The CDR3 has 13 residues. Germline CDR1 MNHEY, CDR2 SVGAGI. After removal of 5 bases from V and 5 bases from J, the junction contained 4 bases not matched to a gene. CDR3 sequence reads: CASSRTGHTEAFF. CDR3 DNA: TGTGCCAGCAGTCGGACAGGGCATACTGAAGCTTTCTTT.

The chain has TRBV5-1 and TRBJ1-1; 11 bases align to TRBD1. The V gene end was trimmed by 2 bases and the J gene end by 3 bases; junction bases not matched to a gene: 9. Germline V gene lookup returns CDR1 SGHRS and CDR2 YFSETQ. This CDR3 spans 17 amino acids. As DNA, the CDR3 is TGCGCCAGCAGCTTTATACCGGGACAGGGGGGGGACACTGAAGCTTTCTTT. It is translated as CASSFIPGQGGDTEAFF. Complete variable domain (other parts from reference TRBV5-1 and TRBJ1-1): KAGVTQTPRYLIKTRGQQVTLSCSPISGHRSVSWYQQTPGQGLQFLFEYFSETQRNKGNFPGRFSGRQFSNSRSEMNVSTLELGDSALYLCASSFIPGQGGDTEAFFGQGTRLTVV.

Note on this clone: Within the sample, other DNA sequences also encode this same CDR3. The CDR3, as DNA: TGTGCCAGCAGCTTAGCGCAGGGAGGGAACACTGAAGCTTTCTTT. Translation gives CASSLAQGGNTEAFF. The chain carries TRBV7-6 and TRBJ1-1, with D possibly being TRBD1 (5 bases). Trimming shortened V by 0 bases and J by 1 base, and 9 bases separated the two germline ends. From germline, CDR1 is SGHVS and CDR2 FNYEAQ. The CDR3 runs 15 residues.

This rearrangement joins TRBV2 to TRBJ1-6; 9 nucleotides align to TRBD1. This CDR3 region has 17 residues. Germline V gene data show CDR1 as SNHLY and CDR2 as FYNNEI. J was trimmed by 7 bases and V by 6 bases; bases with no gene match: 13. CDR3 nucleotides: TGTGCCAGCAGCAAAACAGGGGGCAATTCAATAAATTCACCCCTCCACTTT. Its translation: CASSKTGGNSINSPLHF.

This clone was counted a single time. The chain couples TRBV6-5 to TRBJ1-6, with D unresolved. Per the germline V gene, CDR1 is MNHEY and CDR2 is SVGAGI. This CDR3 has 16 amino acids. Trimming removed 2 bases at V and 3 bases at J, with 11 bases between. In nucleotides, the CDR3 is TGTGCCAGCAGTTACCATTCCCAAAACTATAATTCACCCCTCCACTTT. This gives the protein CASSYHSQNYNSPLHF.

This clone was detected a few times. CDR3 amino acids: CASRPGQTNYGYTF. The CDR3 bases are TGCGCCAGCAGACCCGGACAAACTAACTATGGCTACACCTTC. The V call is TRBV10-2, the J call TRBJ1-2; D is possibly TRBD1 (5 bases). Trimming stripped 6 bases from V and 0 bases from J, with 11 bases between. CDR1 and CDR2 (germline): WSHSY, SAAADI. This CDR3 spans 14 amino acids.

V usage is TRBV9 and J usage is TRBJ2-1; TRBD1 aligns across 8 bases. The CDR3 length is 14 residues. CDR1 SGDLS and CDR2 YYNGEE come from the germline V gene. V trimming: 3 bases; J trimming: 7 bases; junction bases outside the gene matches: 6. The DNA of the CDR3 is TGTGCCAGCAGCGCACGGGGACAGGTGAATGAGCAGTTCTTC. It is translated as CASSARGQVNEQFF.

The CDR3 DNA sequence: TGCGCCAGCAGCTCGGGGCTAGCGGGAGGTCTCACAGATACGCAGTATTTT. It yields the protein CASSSGLAGGLTDTQYF. This chain connects TRBV5-1 to TRBJ2-3, with TRBD2 identical over 11 bases. Trimming cost V 3 bases and J 2 bases; bases outside gene matches: 8. Germline V gives CDR1 SGHRS, CDR2 YFSETQ. The CDR3 extends over 17 amino acids.

The chain employs TRBV28 and TRBJ1-2; the D is unclear. This CDR3 spans 13 amino acids. Germline V gene sequence: CDR1 MDHEN, CDR2 SYDVKM. V lost 4 bases, J lost 5 bases, and 11 bases lay in between. The chain's CDR3 is CASSSSGAYGYTF. The CDR3 bases are TGTGCCAGCAGTTCTTCCGGAGCTTATGGCTACACCTTC.

Details on this clone: At one end, the junction sequence differs from germline, possibly due to a read error. This sequence joins TRBV7-9 and TRBJ2-3; 7 bases align to TRBD1. Looked up from germline, CDR1 is SEHNR and CDR2 is FQNEAQ (reference sequence). This CDR3 spans 12 amino acids. CDR3 nucleotides: TGTTCCAGCAGCGAAAGGACAGGCGGGCAGTATTTT. This codes for CSSSERTGGQYF.

The chain is built from TRBV28 and TRBJ2-3; 11 bases are shared with TRBD2. With 3 bases clipped from V and 6 bases from J, the junction kept 8 bases outside the gene matches. The germline V gene encodes CDR1 MDHEN and CDR2 SYDVKM. CDR3 size: 16 residues. CDR3 protein: CASSFGTSGLQDTQYF. In DNA form, the CDR3 reads TGTGCCAGCAGTTTTGGGACTAGCGGCCTCCAGGATACGCAGTATTTT. Based on the CDR3 plus reference TRBV28 and TRBJ2-3, the full variable domain is DVKVTQSSRYLVKRTGEKVFLECVQDMDHENMFWYRQDPGLGLRLIYFSYDVKMKEKGDIPEGYSVSREKKERFSLILESASTNQTSMYLCASSFGTSGLQDTQYFGPGTRLTVL.

The chain couples TRBV28 to TRBJ1-4; 7 bases are shared with TRBD1. Germline V gene lookup returns CDR1 MDHEN and CDR2 SYDVKM. Unmatched junction bases numbered 4, after V lost 2 bases and J lost 1 base. The CDR3 extends over 16 amino acids. Here the CDR3 reads CASSLRGGGTNEKLFF. CDR3 sequence (DNA): TGTGCCAGCAGTTTAAGAGGGGGCGGAACTAATGAAAAACTGTTTTTT. The whole variable domain, filled in from reference TRBV28 and TRBJ1-4, reads DVKVTQSSRYLVKRTGEKVFLECVQDMDHENMFWYRQDPGLGLRLIYFSYDVKMKEKGDIPEGYSVSREKKERFSLILESASTNQTSMYLCASSLRGGGTNEKLFFGSGTQLSVL.

The chain carries TRBV7-9 and TRBJ2-7, with TRBD1 matching over 10 bases. After removal of 2 bases from V and 8 bases from J, the junction contained 9 bases not matched to a gene. From germline, CDR1 is SEHNR and CDR2 FQNEAQ (reference sequence). This CDR3 is 15 amino acids long. CDR3 region: CASSLMGQGYHQQYF. The DNA for the CDR3 is TGTGCCAGCAGCTTAATGGGACAGGGGTATCACCAGCAGTACTTC.

This clone has just one count. This chain connects TRBV10-3 to TRBJ2-3; 9 bases align to TRBD1. The CDR3 contains 14 residues. Trimming cost V 10 bases and J 5 bases; bases outside gene matches: 10. Germline lookup yields CDR1 ENHRY and CDR2 SYGVKD. CDR3 nucleotides: TGTGCCACAACAGGGGGCGCAGATGGAGATACGCAGTATTTT. Encoded protein: CATTGGADGDTQYF.

This clone has just one count. The genes are TRBV4-1 and TRBJ1-2; D not resolved. This CDR3 is built from 15 residues. The V gene's germline CDR1 is MGHRA and CDR2 YSYEKL. Trimming shortened V by 2 bases and J by 7 bases, and 17 bases separated the two germline ends. The CDR3 reads CASSQPREQSGGYTF. The CDR3 DNA reads TGCGCCAGCAGCCAACCGAGGGAACAAAGCGGTGGCTACACCTTC.

J is TRBJ2-5 and V is TRBV4-3; 11 bases match TRBD2. The CDR3 sequence is 17 residues long. The ends lost 0 bases at V and 11 bases at J; junction bases unmatched: 14. Germline CDR1 LGHNA, CDR2 YSLEER. CDR3 residues: CASSQDRGLAAGGEQYF. The CDR3 DNA sequence: TGCGCCAGCAGCCAAGACCGGGGACTAGCGGCGGGAGGGGAGCAGTACTTC.

The chain combines TRBV10-3 with TRBJ1-1; weak D call: TRBD1 (6 bases). V shed 3 bases and J shed 1 base, with 9 bases lying between them. The CDR3 runs 14 residues. Germline V gives CDR1 ENHRY, CDR2 SYGVKD. The DNA of the CDR3 is TGTGCCATCAGTGAACAGGGTTCGAACACTGAAGCTTTCTTT. Residues: CAISEQGSNTEAFF.

The CDR3 DNA reads TGTGCCAGCAGTGCCCGGACAGGGGGATTCTATGGCTACACCTTC. This gives the protein CASSARTGGFYGYTF. The chain uses TRBV6-1 and TRBJ1-2, with 10 positions matching TRBD1. Germline V CDR1 and CDR2: MNHNS, SASEGT. The CDR3 is made up of 15 amino acids. Trimming removed 4 bases from V and 4 bases from J; junction bases left unmatched: 6.

This rearrangement joins TRBV9 to TRBJ2-2; maybe TRBD2 (5 bases). Per the germline V gene, CDR1 is SGDLS and CDR2 is YYNGEE. The germline V and J ends were trimmed by 4 bases and 4 bases, with 14 bases remaining between them. The CDR3 runs to 15 residues. The chain's CDR3 is CASSSSSTTTGELFF. For the CDR3, the DNA is TGTGCCAGCAGCTCCTCCTCGACTACCACCGGGGAGCTGTTTTTT.

The chain uses TRBV18 and TRBJ2-7; D perhaps matches TRBD2 (5 bases). The germline V gene has CDR1 KGHSH and CDR2 LQKENI. CDR3 size: 13 residues. Between the trimmed V and J ends, which lost 3 bases and 5 bases, there was a span of 11 bases. CDR3 sequence: CASSPVNGDEQYF. Here the CDR3 DNA reads TGTGCCAGCTCACCCGTGAACGGGGACGAGCAGTACTTC.

The gene calls are TRBV10-3 and TRBJ2-7, with 10 bases matching TRBD2. This CDR3 spans 14 amino acids. Per germline, CDR1 ENHRY and CDR2 SYGVKD. J was trimmed by 3 bases and V by 7 bases; bases with no gene match: 6. This CDR3 is CAIMPSGGVYEQYF. The CDR3 nucleotides are TGTGCCATCATGCCTAGCGGGGGTGTCTACGAGCAGTACTTC.

V and J are TRBV9 and TRBJ2-5, with TRBD2 matching over 11 bases. V shed 8 bases, J shed 5 bases, and the junction held 8 bases outside the gene matches. Germline V CDR1 and CDR2: SGDLS, YYNGEE. The CDR3 loop spans 14 amino acids. Here the CDR3 reads CASSGGLAEETQYF. DNA of the CDR3: TGTGCCAGTTCGGGGGGACTAGCGGAGGAGACCCAGTACTTC.

The chain employs TRBV7-3 and TRBJ2-7; D gene uncertain. Germline-derived CDR1 and CDR2 are SGHTA and FQGTGA. V gave up 3 bases and J gave up 0 bases, with 3 bases separating them. This CDR3 has 12 residues. CDR3 sequence reads: CASSFLSYEQYF. Here the CDR3 DNA reads TGTGCCAGCAGCTTCCTCTCCTACGAGCAGTACTTC.

The genes are TRBV15 and TRBJ2-1; TRBD2 matches at 11 bases. CDR1 and CDR2 from the germline V gene are LNHNV and YYDKDF (reference sequence). V shed 5 bases, J shed 2 bases, and the junction held 5 bases outside the gene matches. The CDR3 is 16 residues long. CDR3 region: CATSRRLAGTYNEQFF. The CDR3, as DNA: TGTGCCACCAGCCGCCGACTAGCGGGAACCTACAATGAGCAGTTCTTC.

V gene TRBV7-2 combines with J gene TRBJ2-7; 16 bases fit TRBD2. The length of the CDR3 is 17 residues. V shed 4 bases, J shed 4 bases, and the junction held 7 bases outside the gene matches. The germline V gene encodes CDR1 SGHTA and CDR2 FQGNSA. The CDR3 here is CASSSGTSGRVGYEQYF. The CDR3, as DNA: TGTGCCAGCAGCTCTGGGACTAGCGGGAGGGTGGGGTACGAGCAGTACTTC.

The chain is built from TRBV5-6 and TRBJ2-2; possibly TRBD2 for D (5 bases). CDR1 is SGHDT, CDR2 YYEEEE, per germline. The length of the CDR3 is 14 residues. The V gene lost 3 bases and the J gene lost 6 bases, with 12 bases spanning the gap. This CDR3 is CASSYLTGAGELFF. CDR3 nucleotides: TGTGCCAGCAGCTACCTTACCGGGGCCGGGGAGCTGTTTTTT.

The V call is TRBV18, the J call TRBJ2-5; unclear D gene. The CDR3 extends over 13 amino acids. Germline V gene lookup returns CDR1 KGHSH and CDR2 LQKENI. Trimming shortened V by 3 bases and J by 4 bases, and 9 bases separated the two germline ends. CDR3 nucleotides: TGTGCCAGCTCACCGAGGCCGGCAGAGACCCAGTACTTC. It yields the protein CASSPRPAETQYF.